The 29 T cell receptor beta chains reported below all come from one sample, sequenced in a study of beta chain features in type 1 diabetes. The isolated RNA, all of it, was reverse transcribed, so expressed TCRB transcripts were what got sequenced. Repertoires were generated with immunoSEQ multiplex PCR, while TCRdb's copy carries only in-frame clones and drops some. The sample lists 220,000 or so clones; over 65% were seen once. Specimen: naive CD4+ T cells from blood. These TCRs come from a young man in good health.

V gene TRBV9 combines with J gene TRBJ2-2; unclear D gene. Trimming cost V 3 bases and J 6 bases, with 9 bases left between them. Germline values: CDR1 SGDLS, CDR2 YYNGEE. This CDR3 has 13 residues. CDR3 loop: CASSASRAGELFF. Here the CDR3 DNA reads TGTGCCAGCAGCGCCTCCCGGGCCGGGGAGCTGTTTTTT.

In this sample, this clone turned up a few times. The genes are TRBV30 and TRBJ1-1; D is unresolved. In germline, CDR1 is GTSNPN, CDR2 SVGIG (reference sequence). V was pared by 2 bases and J by 6 bases, with 16 bases between. CDR3 length: 14 amino acids. CDR3: CAWSPQLRAPEAFF. For the CDR3, the DNA is TGTGCCTGGAGTCCCCAACTCCGGGCCCCTGAAGCTTTCTTT.

This clone was observed a few times. This chain links TRBV2 with TRBJ2-3; D remains ambiguous. The CDR3 runs to 12 residues. V dropped 2 bases and J dropped 5 bases, with 5 bases sitting between them. Germline CDR1 and CDR2: SNHLY and FYNNEI. The CDR3 nucleotides read TGTGCCAGCAGTGAATCCGGAGATACGCAGTATTTT. Its translation: CASSESGDTQYF.

The chain has TRBV15 and TRBJ2-7; 10 nucleotides line up with TRBD1. Per the germline V gene, CDR1 is LNHNV and CDR2 is YYDKDF (reference sequence). This CDR3 region has 15 residues. Unmatched junction bases numbered 3, after V lost 1 base and J lost 3 bases. The CDR3 spells CATSRAGQGGYEQYF. As DNA, the CDR3 is TGTGCCACCAGCAGAGCCGGACAGGGGGGCTACGAGCAGTACTTC.

The chain links TRBV7-2 to TRBJ2-5; possible D gene TRBD2, 5 bases. Per the germline V gene, CDR1 is SGHTA and CDR2 is FQGNSA. The CDR3 has 15 residues. Trimming shortened V by 4 bases and J by 1 base, and 13 bases separated the two germline ends. CDR3 sequence reads: CASSSTSGGQETQYF. CDR3 nucleotide sequence: TGTGCCAGCAGCTCGACCAGTGGAGGCCAAGAGACCCAGTACTTC.

The chain combines TRBV30 with TRBJ2-1; 8 nucleotides match TRBD2. CDR3 length: 15 residues. V trimming: 5 bases; J trimming: 6 bases; junction bases outside the gene matches: 12. CDR1 is GTSNPN and CDR2 is SVGIG in the germline V gene (reference sequence). The CDR3 DNA follows: TGTGCCTGGGCACTGGGACTAGTTTCTCCCAATGAGCAGTTCTTC. The encoded protein is CAWALGLVSPNEQFF.

The chain joins TRBV5-4 to TRBJ2-1; TRBD1 might be the D (5 bases). The CDR3 contains 13 residues. Germline CDR1 is SGHNT and CDR2 is YYREEE (reference sequence). V lost 6 bases to trimming and J lost 10 bases, with 17 bases between them. The CDR3 here is CASNPQGSKEQFF. DNA for the CDR3: TGTGCCAGCAACCCTCAGGGTTCAAAAGAGCAGTTCTTC. The full variable domain, with the rest looked up from reference TRBV5-4 and TRBJ2-1, is ETGVTQSPTHLIKTRGQQVTLRCSSQSGHNTVSWYQQALGQGPQFIFQYYREEENGRGNFPPRFSGLQFPNYSSELNVNALELDDSALYLCASNPQGSKEQFFGPGTRLTVL.

This rearrangement joins TRBV29-1 to TRBJ1-4; D is undetermined. Germline-derived CDR1 and CDR2 are SQVTM and ANQGSEA. The V end was cut by 6 bases, the J end by 0 bases, with 8 bases between. The CDR3 runs 13 residues. CDR3 in DNA: TGCAGCGTGGCCAAAGCAACTAATGAAAAACTGTTTTTT. As protein: CSVAKATNEKLFF.

The V call is TRBV29-1, the J call TRBJ1-1; a weak D match, TRBD1 (6 bases). The germline CDR1 and CDR2 sequences are SQVTM and ANQGSEA. The V end lost 6 bases, the J end lost 1 base, and 12 bases lay between the germline ends. The CDR3 totals 13 residues. The CDR3 loop reads CSVYDRKNTEAFF. CDR3 sequence (DNA): TGCAGCGTGTACGACAGGAAGAACACTGAAGCTTTCTTT.

The rearrangement uses TRBV7-2 and TRBJ2-5; tentative D call: TRBD1 (6 bases). The CDR3 has 16 residues. V lost 5 bases and J lost 0, with 16 bases in between. The V gene's germline CDR1 is SGHTA and CDR2 FQGNSA. CDR3 coding DNA: TGTGCCAGCAGCCCCCTCAGGGGTTGGAACCAAGAGACCCAGTACTTC. The encoded protein is CASSPLRGWNQETQYF.

The chain couples TRBV29-1 to TRBJ2-3; possible D gene TRBD1, 5 bases. Germline CDR1 and CDR2: SQVTM and ANQGSEA. The CDR3 is 15 amino acids. Trimming pared 0 bases from V and 4 bases from J, leaving 14 bases between. The CDR3 bases are TGCAGCGTTGAAGATCAGGGCCGCGCCCCAGATACGCAGTATTTT. Protein: CSVEDQGRAPDTQYF.

V usage is TRBV18 and J usage is TRBJ2-5, with 7 bases matching TRBD1. Germline V gene lookup returns CDR1 KGHSH and CDR2 LQKENI. Trimming removed 0 bases from V and 1 base from J; junction bases left unmatched: 2. The CDR3 has 15 residues. The CDR3 loop is CASSPPGTAQETQYF. CDR3 DNA: TGTGCCAGCTCACCACCTGGGACAGCCCAAGAGACCCAGTACTTC.

The chain employs TRBV29-1 and TRBJ2-1; the match to TRBD1 covers 8 bases. The germline gives CDR1 SQVTM, CDR2 ANQGSEA. This CDR3 spans 15 amino acids. After removal of 6 bases from V and 2 bases from J, the junction contained 9 bases not matched to a gene. The chain's CDR3 is CSVRQGPLTYNEQFF. CDR3 bases: TGCAGCGTACGACAGGGGCCCTTGACCTACAATGAGCAGTTCTTC.

A word on this clone: At one end the junction does not follow the germline gene, possibly because of a read error. V is TRBV9 and J is TRBJ1-4, with a weak D call TRBD1 (5 bases). The CDR3 runs to 14 residues. Germline V gene sequence: CDR1 SGDLS, CDR2 YYNGEE. The chain's CDR3 is CASSAGRFNQKLFF. As DNA, the CDR3 is TGTGCCAGCAGTGCGGGACGGTTTAATCAAAAACTGTTTTTT.

The rearrangement links TRBV28 to TRBJ2-7; D is possibly TRBD1 (5 bases). Trimming removed 3 bases at V and 0 bases at J, with 12 bases between. CDR1 is MDHEN, CDR2 SYDVKM, per germline. There are 15 residues in the CDR3. CDR3 in DNA: TGTGCCAGCAGTTTCTTTTACCAGGGCTCCTACGAGCAGTACTTC. It specifies CASSFFYQGSYEQYF.

J is TRBJ2-1 and V is TRBV2; 9 bases map to TRBD1. CDR3 size: 15 residues. Germline V gene lookup returns CDR1 SNHLY and CDR2 FYNNEI. The V gene end was trimmed by 6 bases and the J gene end by 2 bases; junction bases not matched to a gene: 5. The CDR3 nucleotides read TGTGCCAGCAGCGTGGACAGGGGACCCTACAATGAGCAGTTCTTC. It is translated as CASSVDRGPYNEQFF.

This chain uses TRBV9 with TRBJ2-1, with D perhaps TRBD2 (6 bases). The V gene's germline CDR1 is SGDLS and CDR2 YYNGEE. The length of the CDR3 is 15 residues. V was cut by 3 bases and J by 3 bases, with 13 bases left in between. This CDR3 reads CASSARDSVYNEQFF. The CDR3, as DNA: TGTGCCAGCAGCGCCCGGGACTCCGTCTACAATGAGCAGTTCTTC.

This CDR3 reads CACQQGQETQYF. CDR3 nucleotide sequence: TGTGCCTGCCAGCAGGGCCAAGAGACCCAGTACTTC. The chain carries TRBV30 and TRBJ2-5, with D maybe TRBD1 (5 bases). Germline CDR1 and CDR2: GTSNPN and SVGIG (reference sequence). Trimming cost V 6 bases and J 1 base, with 9 bases left between them. The CDR3 contains 12 residues.

The chain employs TRBV7-8 and TRBJ2-7; D is ambiguous. The CDR3 is 14 amino acids. Trimming shortened V by 0 bases and J by 6 bases, and 12 bases separated the two germline ends. Germline loops: CDR1 SGHVS, CDR2 FQNEAQ. The CDR3 nucleotides read TGTGCCAGCAGCTTAGCTGGTTTTTCTGGCGAGCAGTACTTC. Protein product: CASSLAGFSGEQYF.

This clone was detected only once. V and J are TRBV2 and TRBJ2-5; no definite D call. Germline V lookup: CDR1 SNHLY, CDR2 FYNNEI. Trimming removed 3 bases from V and 5 bases from J, with 7 bases in between. The CDR3 covers 12 residues. CDR3 amino acids: CASSELVETQYF. CDR3 nucleotide sequence: TGTGCCAGCAGTGAGTTAGTGGAGACCCAGTACTTC.

The rearrangement links TRBV28 to TRBJ2-3, with D unresolved. Between the trimmed V and J ends, which lost 6 bases and 0 bases, there was a span of 4 bases. CDR3 length: 12 residues. In germline, CDR1 is MDHEN, CDR2 SYDVKM. The CDR3 loop is CASRESTDTQYF. The CDR3 DNA follows: TGTGCCAGCAGAGAGAGCACAGATACGCAGTATTTT.

This chain uses TRBV29-1 with TRBJ2-4; D is unresolved. V lost 4 bases and J lost 8, with 12 bases in between. This CDR3 is built from 12 residues. CDR1 SQVTM and CDR2 ANQGSEA come from the germline V gene. CDR3: CSVATVYHIQYF. The CDR3 bases are TGCAGCGTTGCCACTGTGTATCACATTCAGTACTTC.

This chain links TRBV28 with TRBJ2-1; 10 nucleotides match TRBD2. CDR3 size: 17 residues. Germline values: CDR1 MDHEN, CDR2 SYDVKM. The J segment lost 6 bases and the V segment lost 4 bases, leaving 12 bases of the junction unmatched. CDR3 DNA: TGTGCCAGCAGTTCCCTTCTAGCGGGAGCGGTTGGCAATGAGCAGTTCTTC. This encodes CASSSLLAGAVGNEQFF. Supplemented by reference TRBV28 and TRBJ2-1, the full variable domain reads DVKVTQSSRYLVKRTGEKVFLECVQDMDHENMFWYRQDPGLGLRLIYFSYDVKMKEKGDIPEGYSVSREKKERFSLILESASTNQTSMYLCASSSLLAGAVGNEQFFGPGTRLTVL.

In regard to this clone: Distinct nucleotide sequences in the sample also encode this CDR3. This chain joins TRBV30 and TRBJ1-2, with a possible D match to TRBD1 (5 bases). The V and J ends lost 0 bases and 5 bases respectively, with 7 bases between them. The CDR3 contains 12 residues. Germline V gene lookup returns CDR1 GTSNPN and CDR2 SVGIG (reference sequence). The CDR3 here is CAWSVQGYGYTF. The CDR3 DNA reads TGTGCCTGGAGTGTGCAGGGTTATGGCTACACCTTC.

This chain joins TRBV30 and TRBJ1-6; D is ambiguous. V was cut by 0 bases and J by 8 bases, with 8 bases left in between. CDR1 and CDR2 (germline): GTSNPN, SVGIG (reference sequence). The CDR3 loop spans 13 amino acids. The CDR3 DNA is TGTGCCTGGAGTGTATCGCGGGATTCACCCCTCCACTTT. Its translation is CAWSVSRDSPLHF.

This sequence joins TRBV7-2 and TRBJ2-1; 7 bases agree with TRBD2. The junction had 10 bases not matched to a gene; V was cut back by 1 base and J by 7 bases. The CDR3 runs to 16 residues. Looked up from germline, CDR1 is SGHTA and CDR2 is FQGNSA. CDR3 in DNA: TGTGCCAGCAGCTTAGTTGGCGGGAGAGTGTCGAATGAGCAGTTCTTC. This gives the protein CASSLVGGRVSNEQFF.

The CDR3 DNA reads TGCAGCGTTGTTCGGAATACTTACAAAGGGCCAGAGACCCAGTACTTC. Translated, it gives CSVVRNTYKGPETQYF. The rearrangement links TRBV29-1 to TRBJ2-5; D unresolved. The CDR3 spans 16 residues. The germline gives CDR1 SQVTM, CDR2 ANQGSEA. The V end lost 4 bases, the J end lost 4 bases, and 22 bases lay between the germline ends.

J is TRBJ1-1 and V is TRBV30; D remains ambiguous. The ends were cut back, 2 bases at V and 3 bases at J, with 4 bases in the middle. This CDR3 region has 11 residues. Germline CDR1 and CDR2: GTSNPN and SVGIG (reference sequence). The CDR3 spells CAWSPYTEAFF. In nucleotides, the CDR3 is TGTGCCTGGAGTCCATACACTGAAGCTTTCTTT.

This chain uses TRBV30 with TRBJ2-1, with 7 bases identical to TRBD2. This CDR3 contains 14 residues. Germline V CDR1 and CDR2: GTSNPN, SVGIG (reference sequence). J lost 5 bases, V lost 2 bases, and 6 bases had no gene match. DNA for the CDR3: TGTGCCTGGAGTAAAGCGGGGCTCCACAATGAGCAGTTCTTC. Protein product: CAWSKAGLHNEQFF. The full variable domain, completed using reference TRBV30 and TRBJ2-1, is SQTIHQWPATLVQPVGSPLSLECTVEGTSNPNLYWYRQAAGRGLQLLFYSVGIGQISSEVPQNLSASRPQDRQFILSSKKLLLSDSGFYLCAWSKAGLHNEQFFGPGTRLTVL.